The 9 T cell receptor beta chains presented below share a single source sample, sequenced in a study of T-cell memory formation after mild COVID-19. Via MiXCR, TCRdb re-called the 5' RACE reads, giving one row per CDR3 protein. The repertoire includes roughly 250,000 distinct CDR3 sequences, 16% of them detected once, and 22% sits in the top ten. Sequences were obtained from PBMCs or a T cell subset sorted from them (not recorded which). These receptors were collected from a man between 18 and 35 years old who had mild COVID-19 (a few samples of this study predate the infection). Cell type and time point are not known.

The table lists this clonotype with a few counts. J is TRBJ1-2 and V is TRBV6-6; a possible D gene is TRBD1 (6 bases). The V end was cut by 5 bases, the J end by 8 bases, with 9 bases between. CDR3 length: 11 residues. CDR1 and CDR2 from the germline V gene are MNHNY and SVGAGI (reference sequence). CDR3 loop: CASSRGGGYTF. Here the CDR3 DNA reads TGTGCCAGCAGTCGCGGGGGCGGCTACACCTTC.

This clonotype was recorded many times. V and J are TRBV29-1 and TRBJ2-1; possible D gene TRBD2, 6 bases. Trimming left V 7 bases short and J 8 bases short, with 24 bases between. Germline assignment: CDR1 SQVTM and CDR2 ANQGSEA. This CDR3 is built from 15 residues. This CDR3 reads CSAPGRASDVDEQFF. The CDR3 region has the DNA TGCAGCGCCCCAGGGCGGGCTAGCGATGTCGATGAGCAGTTCTTC.

The gene calls are TRBV6-5 and TRBJ2-2; no clear D. The CDR3 consists of 14 residues. The V end lost 0 bases, the J end lost 7 bases, and 9 bases lay between the germline ends. In germline, CDR1 is MNHEY, CDR2 SVGAGI. The CDR3 loop is CASSYSNRIGELFF. The CDR3 nucleotides read TGTGCCAGCAGTTACTCGAACCGAATCGGGGAGCTGTTTTTT.

This clonotype came up a few times. The V gene is TRBV7-6, the J gene TRBJ1-2, with D perhaps TRBD1 (6 bases). Germline V lookup: CDR1 SGHVS, CDR2 FNYEAQ. The CDR3 totals 13 residues. With 1 base removed from V and 5 bases from J, the gap between germline ends came to 8 bases. In DNA form, the CDR3 reads TGTGCCAGCAGCTTAGGGGGGCGTTATGGCTACACCTTC. Its protein is CASSLGGRYGYTF.

Here the CDR3 DNA reads TGTGCCATCACAGGACAGGGTTTATATGGCTACACCTTC. Translated: CAITGQGLYGYTF. The rearrangement joins TRBV10-3 to TRBJ1-2; TRBD1 matches at 8 bases. This CDR3 comprises 13 residues. Germline trimming cut 7 bases from V and 5 bases from J; bases unmatched to any gene: 6. The germline V gene has CDR1 ENHRY and CDR2 SYGVKD.

A few counts support this clonotype. The chain links TRBV6-6 to TRBJ2-2, with D maybe TRBD2 (5 bases). Germline V gene lookup returns CDR1 MNHNY and CDR2 SVGAGI (reference sequence). The CDR3 extends over 13 amino acids. The V and J ends lost 8 bases and 2 bases respectively, with 9 bases between them. The CDR3 protein is CASVTGNTGELFF. Written as DNA, the CDR3 is TGTGCCAGCGTGACGGGAAACACCGGGGAGCTGTTTTTT.

This clonotype has only a few counts. This chain links TRBV12-3 or TRBV12-4 with TRBJ2-5; a weak D match, TRBD1 (5 bases). Trimming cost V 3 bases and J 2 bases, with 7 bases left between them. CDR3 size: 13 residues. Here the CDR3 DNA reads TGTGCCAGCAGTTTCAGGGAACAAGAGACCCAGTACTTC. This gives the protein CASSFREQETQYF.

This sequence joins TRBV20-1 and TRBJ1-1; TRBD1 might be the D (6 bases). V was cut by 0 bases and J by 6 bases, with 17 bases left in between. Germline lookup yields CDR1 DFQATT and CDR2 SNEGSKA (reference sequence). CDR3 length: 15 amino acids. DNA of the CDR3: TGCAGTGCTAGAGAAGGCTTCTCACAGGGACCTGAAGCTTTCTTT. This codes for CSAREGFSQGPEAFF.

The chain uses TRBV9 and TRBJ2-2; TRBD1 or TRBD2 may be the D gene (6 bases each). This CDR3 has 15 amino acids. The V end was cut by 1 base, the J end by 4 bases, with 11 bases between. Germline V CDR1 and CDR2: SGDLS, YYNGEE. The CDR3 bases are TGTGCCAGCAGCGTAAGGGGGGAAACCACCGGGGAGCTGTTTTTT. Translating it yields CASSVRGETTGELFF. Full variable domain (remainder filled in from reference TRBV9 and TRBJ2-2): DSGVTQTPKHLITATGQRVTLRCSPRSGDLSVYWYQQSLDQGLQFLIQYYNGEERAKGNILERFSAQQFPDLHSELNLSSLELGDSALYFCASSVRGETTGELFFGEGSRLTVL.